Below are 25 T cell receptor beta chains sequenced from a single sample in a study of cytomegalovirus exposure and HLA in healthy donors. Vbeta (60) and Jbeta (13) primers were used in the PCR. Here immunoSEQ multiplex PCR was the method, and the copy in TCRdb shows in-frame clones only, minus some. The sample lists around 130,000 clones; about 81% were seen once. Sequencing input: PBMCs. The receptors were sampled from a man in his forties in good health and CMV-seronegative.

This rearrangement joins TRBV7-9 to TRBJ2-3, with D perhaps TRBD1 (5 bases). This CDR3 comprises 14 residues. Germline CDR1 is SEHNR and CDR2 is FQNEAQ (reference sequence). Trimming removed 7 bases from V and 2 bases from J, with 13 bases in between. The CDR3 coding sequence is TGTGCCAGCAACATGGGGCTACCCACAGATACGCAGTATTTT. This encodes CASNMGLPTDTQYF. Full variable domain (rest looked up from reference TRBV7-9 and TRBJ2-3): DTGVSQNPRHKITKRGQNVTFRCDPISEHNRLYWYRQTLGQGPEFLTYFQNEAQLEKSRLLSDRFSAERPKGSFSTLEIQRTEQGDSAMYLCASNMGLPTDTQYFGPGTRLTVL.

The V and J genes are TRBV7-2 and TRBJ2-1, with 12 bases lining up with TRBD2. Trimming at V came to 5 bases and at J to 6 bases, leaving 5 bases not matched to a gene. The CDR3 length is 15 residues. Germline assignment: CDR1 SGHTA and CDR2 FQGNSA. The CDR3 loop reads CASSPLAGGLNEQFF. CDR3 nucleotides: TGTGCCAGCAGCCCTCTAGCGGGGGGGCTCAATGAGCAGTTCTTC.

The rearrangement joins TRBV7-6 to TRBJ1-5; D perhaps matches TRBD1 (5 bases). V shed 0 bases and J shed 5 bases, with 5 bases lying between them. CDR3 length: 13 amino acids. CDR1 is SGHVS, CDR2 FNYEAQ, per germline. CDR3 DNA: TGTGCCAGCAGCTTAGCAGGGGATCAGCCCCAGCATTTT. Its protein product is CASSLAGDQPQHF.

DNA for the CDR3: TGTGCCAGCATGCGGGACAGGGGGTTTCACGAGCAGTACTTC. Translating it yields CASMRDRGFHEQYF. The chain combines TRBV7-2 with TRBJ2-7; 11 positions match TRBD1. Unmatched junction bases numbered 7, after V lost 7 bases and J lost 5 bases. The CDR3 spans 14 residues. Germline CDR1 and CDR2: SGHTA and FQGNSA.

This chain uses TRBV19 with TRBJ1-2, with 9 bases matching TRBD1. This CDR3 is built from 13 residues. CDR1 and CDR2 from the germline V gene are LNHDA and SQIVND (reference sequence). Unmatched junction bases numbered 2, after V lost 7 bases and J lost 2 bases. The CDR3 region is CASTQGANYGYTF. The CDR3 DNA reads TGTGCCAGTACACAGGGGGCCAACTATGGCTACACCTTC.

The V gene is TRBV9, the J gene TRBJ1-6; D uncertain. Trimming removed 3 bases from V and 0 bases from J, with 16 bases in between. CDR3 length: 18 residues. The germline V gene encodes CDR1 SGDLS and CDR2 YYNGEE. The CDR3 DNA sequence: TGTGCCAGCAGCGAGAACCCTGGCCAGGTCTCCTATAATTCACCCCTCCACTTT. The encoded protein is CASSENPGQVSYNSPLHF.

The CDR3 DNA reads TGTGCCAGCCGGACTAGAGTGAACACCGGGGAGCTGTTTTTT. Translated: CASRTRVNTGELFF. V and J are TRBV5-5 and TRBJ2-2, with TRBD2 matching over 7 bases. Trimming removed 7 bases from V and 1 base from J; junction bases left unmatched: 4. This CDR3 has 14 amino acids. The germline V gene encodes CDR1 SGHKS and CDR2 YYEKEE (reference sequence).

This clone was seen a handful of times. This chain uses TRBV4-1 with TRBJ1-5, with 9 positions matching TRBD1. Germline loops: CDR1 MGHRA, CDR2 YSYEKL. The CDR3 contains 16 residues. The V segment lost 1 base and the J segment 7 bases; nucleotides outside the gene matches: 8. DNA for the CDR3: TGCGCCAGCAGCCAAGGCCTGGGACAGGGAGGACAGCCCCAGCATTTT. Translated: CASSQGLGQGGQPQHF.

The chain has TRBV30 and TRBJ1-5; D uncertain. Trimming removed 2 bases from V and 2 bases from J, with 10 bases in between. CDR3 length: 14 residues. Germline CDR1 and CDR2: GTSNPN and SVGIG (reference sequence). CDR3 nucleotide sequence: TGTGCCTGGAGTTTTTCTATGGGCAATCAGCCCCAGCATTTT. This codes for CAWSFSMGNQPQHF.

The rearrangement uses TRBV30 and TRBJ2-5, with 9 nucleotides matching TRBD2. This CDR3 is 14 amino acids long. Trimming took 2 bases from V and 5 from J; bases not matched to a gene: 6. Per the germline V gene, CDR1 is GTSNPN and CDR2 is SVGIG (reference sequence). CDR3 sequence: CAWSWTSEGETQYF. In DNA form, the CDR3 reads TGTGCCTGGAGTTGGACTAGCGAAGGGGAGACCCAGTACTTC.

J is TRBJ2-1 and V is TRBV10-3, with 7 bases aligning to TRBD1. Trimming took 8 bases from V and 0 from J; bases not matched to a gene: 4. This CDR3 contains 14 residues. The germline V gene has CDR1 ENHRY and CDR2 SYGVKD. CDR3 sequence: CAIGGQNSYNEQFF. DNA for the CDR3: TGTGCCATCGGGGGACAGAACTCCTACAATGAGCAGTTCTTC.

The rearrangement uses TRBV27 and TRBJ1-6; no clear D. Germline V lookup: CDR1 MNHEY, CDR2 SMNVEV (reference sequence). The length of the CDR3 is 14 residues. Trimming cost V 2 bases and J 7 bases, with 9 bases left between them. CDR3 nucleotide sequence: TGTGCCAGCAGTTTACCCTCGCGGAATTCACCCCTCCACTTT. Its protein is CASSLPSRNSPLHF.

This sequence joins TRBV27 and TRBJ1-1; D is perhaps TRBD1 (6 bases). The CDR3 consists of 14 residues. Looked up from germline, CDR1 is MNHEY and CDR2 is SMNVEV (reference sequence). V lost 5 bases and J 6 bases, leaving 16 bases between the germline ends. The CDR3, as DNA: TGTGCCAGCAGTATCCTACAGGGTCCGGCTGAAGCTTTCTTT. It specifies CASSILQGPAEAFF.

The V gene is TRBV29-1, the J gene TRBJ1-2; the match to TRBD1 covers 7 bases. V trimming: 8 bases; J trimming: 1 base; junction bases outside the gene matches: 4. The CDR3 extends over 12 amino acids. Germline CDR1 is SQVTM and CDR2 is ANQGSEA. This CDR3 reads CSIRQGNYGYTF. CDR3 nucleotide sequence: TGCAGCATAAGACAGGGTAACTATGGCTACACCTTC.

This clone was observed a single time. The chain is built from TRBV7-2 and TRBJ2-1; 8 bases map to TRBD2. The CDR3 spans 17 residues. V gave up 3 bases and J gave up 3 bases; unmatched junction bases: 10. In germline, CDR1 is SGHTA, CDR2 FQGNSA. CDR3 nucleotides: TGTGCCAGCAGCTTGGGCGTCTTGGCGGGAGGCTACAATGAGCAGTTCTTC. Amino acids: CASSLGVLAGGYNEQFF. The full variable domain, completed using reference TRBV7-2 and TRBJ2-1, is GAGVSQSPSNKVTEKGKDVELRCDPISGHTALYWYRQSLGQGLEFLIYFQGNSAPDKSGLPSDRFSAERTGGSVSTLTIQRTQQEDSAVYLCASSLGVLAGGYNEQFFGPGTRLTVL.

The CDR3 loop reads CAISEPTIGQPQHF. Written as DNA, the CDR3 is TGTGCCATCAGTGAGCCCACTATCGGTCAGCCCCAGCATTTT. The chain links TRBV10-3 to TRBJ1-5; D ambiguous. Germline loops: CDR1 ENHRY, CDR2 SYGVKD. The ends were cut back, 2 bases at V and 6 bases at J, with 11 bases in the middle. The CDR3 consists of 14 residues.

The chain is built from TRBV7-3 and TRBJ1-2; 11 bases are a match to TRBD1. V lost 1 base and J lost 4; bases outside the gene matches: 2. This CDR3 contains 15 residues. Germline V CDR1 and CDR2: SGHTA, FQGTGA. CDR3 DNA sequence: TGTGCCAGCAGCTTAAACGGACAGGGGGCCTATGGCTACACCTTC. Translated, it gives CASSLNGQGAYGYTF.

This rearrangement joins TRBV2 to TRBJ2-2; 9 bases fit TRBD2. The CDR3 spans 14 residues. Germline V gene data show CDR1 as SNHLY and CDR2 as FYNNEI. V lost 5 bases, J lost 6 bases, and 4 bases stayed unmatched. The CDR3 nucleotides are TGTGCCAGCAGTCCGGGACTAGCTCCCGGGGAGCTGTTTTTT. It yields the protein CASSPGLAPGELFF.

CDR3 region: CASSPGRTGTGRSGNTIYF. The CDR3 bases are TGCGCCAGCAGCCCCGGACGCACCGGGACAGGTCGTTCTGGAAACACCATATATTTT. The chain links TRBV5-1 to TRBJ1-3; 8 nucleotides line up with TRBD1. Germline values: CDR1 SGHRS, CDR2 YFSETQ. The CDR3 runs to 19 residues. V gave up 4 bases and J gave up 1 base; unmatched junction bases: 16.

The chain couples TRBV28 to TRBJ1-3, with TRBD1 matching 8 bases. This CDR3 has 16 amino acids. Germline assignment: CDR1 MDHEN and CDR2 SYDVKM. J was trimmed by 0 bases and V by 0 bases; bases with no gene match: 1. The CDR3 coding sequence is TGTGCCAGCAGTTTATGGACAGGGGACTCTGGAAACACCATATATTTT. Translated, it gives CASSLWTGDSGNTIYF. Full variable domain (missing parts from reference TRBV28 and TRBJ1-3): DVKVTQSSRYLVKRTGEKVFLECVQDMDHENMFWYRQDPGLGLRLIYFSYDVKMKEKGDIPEGYSVSREKKERFSLILESASTNQTSMYLCASSLWTGDSGNTIYFGEGSWLTVV.

CDR3 in DNA: TGTGCCAGCAGCTTTGGACTAGCGGGAGCGTGGAATGAGCAGTTCTTC. Encoded protein: CASSFGLAGAWNEQFF. This chain connects TRBV11-2 to TRBJ2-1, with 13 nucleotides matching TRBD2. Germline trimming cut 3 bases from V and 7 bases from J; bases unmatched to any gene: 6. This CDR3 spans 16 amino acids. Germline CDR1 is SGHAT and CDR2 is FQNNGV.

The chain carries TRBV5-6 and TRBJ1-5; D perhaps matches TRBD1 (6 bases). This CDR3 spans 15 amino acids. Trimming cost V 4 bases and J 2 bases, with 13 bases left between them. Germline assignment: CDR1 SGHDT and CDR2 YYEEEE. CDR3 protein: CASSDGTFGNQPQHF. In DNA form, the CDR3 reads TGTGCCAGCAGCGATGGGACATTTGGCAATCAGCCCCAGCATTTT.

The table lists this clone with a few counts. The same CDR3 also results from other DNA sequences found in this sample. The V and J genes are TRBV19 and TRBJ2-1; D not resolved. The length of the CDR3 is 15 residues. The ends were cut back, 6 bases at V and 0 bases at J, with 12 bases in the middle. Looked up from germline, CDR1 is LNHDA and CDR2 is SQIVND (reference sequence). CDR3: CASRADRSSYNEQFF. As DNA, the CDR3 is TGTGCCAGTAGAGCCGACCGGAGCTCCTACAATGAGCAGTTCTTC. Variable domain in full (rest from reference TRBV19 and TRBJ2-1): DGGITQSPKYLFRKEGQNVTLSCEQNLNHDAMYWYRQDPGQGLRLIYYSQIVNDFQKGDIAEGYSVSREKKESFPLTVTSAQKNPTAFYLCASRADRSSYNEQFFGPGTRLTVL.

The V and J genes are TRBV7-9 and TRBJ2-5, with 8 bases that match TRBD1. Looked up from germline, CDR1 is SEHNR and CDR2 is FQNEAQ (reference sequence). The CDR3 is 14 residues long. J was trimmed by 4 bases and V by 5 bases; bases with no gene match: 6. The DNA of the CDR3 is TGTGCCAGCAGCACCGGACAGGGAGGAGAGACCCAGTACTTC. This gives the protein CASSTGQGGETQYF.

This sequence joins TRBV5-6 and TRBJ2-3, with 9 bases that match TRBD1. This CDR3 contains 16 residues. With V trimmed by 2 bases and J by 4 bases, 8 bases remained unmatched. From germline, CDR1 is SGHDT and CDR2 YYEEEE. The CDR3 reads CASSLLGQGWPDTQYF. The CDR3 nucleotides are TGTGCCAGCAGCTTATTGGGACAGGGTTGGCCAGATACGCAGTATTTT.